This entry concerns a single TCR beta chain. The sample originates from a study of blood T cell repertoires in COVID-19. Generated by immunoSEQ multiplex PCR, the TCRdb table keeps only in-frame clones and is missing some. The sample lists under 300,000 clones, less than 90% occurring once. The germline gives CDR1 SGHNT, CDR2 YYREEE (reference sequence). The CDR3 is made up of 14 amino acids. J was trimmed by 8 bases and V by 1 base; bases with no gene match: 1. Sequencing used PBMCs or T cells enriched from blood (not recorded which). The clonotype originates from a woman aged 50 to 60 who had recovered from COVID-19. This chain links TRBV5-4 with TRBJ1-6, with 9 bases fitting TRBD1. The DNA of the CDR3 is TGTGCCAGCAGCTTGAGACAGGGGGATTCACCCCTCCACTTT. It specifies CASSLRQGDSPLHF.